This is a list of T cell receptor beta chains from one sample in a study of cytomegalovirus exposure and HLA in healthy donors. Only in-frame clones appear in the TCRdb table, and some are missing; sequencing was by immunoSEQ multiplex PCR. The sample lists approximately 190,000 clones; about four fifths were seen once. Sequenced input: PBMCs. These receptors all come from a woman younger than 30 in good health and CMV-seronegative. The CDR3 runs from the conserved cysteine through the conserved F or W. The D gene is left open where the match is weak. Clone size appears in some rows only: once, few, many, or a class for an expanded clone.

CDR3nt: TGTGCCAGCAGCTTAGTAGTTGCAGGGTCCTTCCAAGAGACCCAGTACTTC
CDR3aa: CASSLVVAGSFQETQYF
d_gene: -
abundance: -
v_gene: TRBV7-6
j_gene: TRBJ2-5
len: 17

CDR3nt: TGTGCCAGTAGTCTCTCCGACAGGGGAAACACTGAAGCTTTCTTT
CDR3aa: CASSLSDRGNTEAFF
d_gene: TRBD1
abundance: -
v_gene: TRBV19
j_gene: TRBJ1-1
len: 15

CDR3nt: TGTGCCAGCAGCCCACGTGGGCCGACGGTCAGCTCCTACGAGCAGTACTTC
CDR3aa: CASSPRGPTVSSYEQYF
d_gene: -
abundance: -
v_gene: TRBV7-9
j_gene: TRBJ2-7
len: 17

CDR3nt: TGTGCCAGCAGTTCCATCTACCCGGGACTAGCGGGAGGGCCAACAGATACGCAGTATTTT
CDR3aa: CASSSIYPGLAGGPTDTQYF
d_gene: TRBD2
abundance: -
v_gene: TRBV27
j_gene: TRBJ2-3
len: 20

CDR3nt: TGCGCCAGCAGCCCCGCGTCGGTCGGGCAGGAGGACTCTGGAAACACCATATATTTT
CDR3aa: CASSPASVGQEDSGNTIYF
d_gene: -
abundance: -
v_gene: TRBV4-3
j_gene: TRBJ1-3
len: 19

CDR3nt: TGTGCCAGCAGCTATGGACAATTGAACACTGAAGCTTTCTTT
CDR3aa: CASSYGQLNTEAFF
d_gene: -
abundance: -
v_gene: TRBV11-2
j_gene: TRBJ1-1
len: 14

CDR3nt: TGCGCCAGCAGCCAAGGCCAGGGGGCAGACGAGCAGTACTTC
CDR3aa: CASSQGQGADEQYF
d_gene: TRBD1
abundance: -
v_gene: TRBV4-3
j_gene: TRBJ2-7
len: 14

CDR3nt: TGTGCCATCAGTGTAATCGCTAGCGCAACGGATGAGCAGTTCTTC
CDR3aa: CAISVIASATDEQFF
d_gene: -
abundance: -
v_gene: TRBV10-3
j_gene: TRBJ2-1
len: 15

CDR3nt: TGTGCCAGCAGCTTTTTACAGGGCGTCACTGAAGCTTTCTTT
CDR3aa: CASSFLQGVTEAFF
d_gene: -
abundance: -
v_gene: TRBV7-9
j_gene: TRBJ1-1
len: 14

CDR3nt: TGTGCCAGCAGCAATGGACTAGCGGCAGAGGAGCAGTTCTTC
CDR3aa: CASSNGLAAEEQFF
d_gene: TRBD2
abundance: once
v_gene: TRBV5-4
j_gene: TRBJ2-1
len: 14